The 14 T cell receptor beta chains given below trace back to one sample, sequenced in a study of blood T cell repertoires in COVID-19. The table came from immunoSEQ multiplex PCR; TCRdb's copy has only in-frame clones and leaves some out. The sample records 130,000 to 150,000 clones, roughly 76% being singletons. Input material: peripheral blood. The source of these receptors is a human donor with acute or convalescent COVID-19. The donor label of this sample is uncertain.

About this clone itself: In the same sample, other DNA sequences code for this CDR3. The V and J genes are TRBV5-6 and TRBJ1-5; D might be TRBD1 (6 bases). Trimming left V 2 bases short and J 4 bases short, with 10 bases between. The CDR3 has 14 residues. The germline gives CDR1 SGHDT, CDR2 YYEEEE. The CDR3 DNA sequence: TGTGCCAGCAGCTTCGGGCAGGGGAATCAGCCCCAGCATTTT. It yields the protein CASSFGQGNQPQHF.

The chain is built from TRBV6-5 and TRBJ1-5, with 8 bases fitting TRBD1. Germline CDR1 MNHEY, CDR2 SVGAGI. This CDR3 has 14 residues. Unmatched junction bases numbered 8, after V lost 6 bases and J lost 7 bases. CDR3 loop: CASRTGGEVQPQHF. The CDR3 bases are TGTGCCAGCAGAACAGGGGGGGAGGTCCAGCCCCAGCATTTT.

The chain links TRBV7-9 to TRBJ1-2, with D hard to call. The CDR3 consists of 13 residues. V was pared by 2 bases and J by 4 bases, with 8 bases between. CDR1 is SEHNR, CDR2 FQNEAQ, per germline (reference sequence). The CDR3 here is CASSLPSFYGYTF. In nucleotides, the CDR3 is TGTGCCAGCAGCTTACCTTCGTTCTATGGCTACACCTTC.

This clone was counted a single time. The chain employs TRBV13 and TRBJ2-2, with 7 bases lining up with TRBD2. V lost 2 bases and J lost 6; bases outside the gene matches: 6. The CDR3 has 15 residues. Germline loops: CDR1 PRHDT, CDR2 FYEKMQ (reference sequence). CDR3 sequence (DNA): TGTGCCAGCAGCTTACAAGGCGGGGGAGCCGGGGAGCTGTTTTTT. It specifies CASSLQGGGAGELFF. Full variable domain (missing parts from reference TRBV13 and TRBJ2-2): AAGVIQSPRHLIKEKRETATLKCYPIPRHDTVYWYQQGPGQDPQFLISFYEKMQSDKGSIPDRFSAQQFSDYHSELNMSSLELGDSALYFCASSLQGGGAGELFFGEGSRLTVL.

This clone was seen once. The chain uses TRBV3-1 (or the pseudogene TRBV3-2) and TRBJ1-2; no firm D call. Germline CDR1 is LGHDT and CDR2 is YNNKEL (reference sequence). The CDR3 consists of 13 residues. The V and J ends lost 2 bases and 8 bases respectively, with 12 bases between them. CDR3 residues: CASSQSLYWGYTF. The CDR3 bases are TGTGCCAGCAGCCAAAGTCTATACTGGGGCTACACCTTC.

The chain uses TRBV7-9 and TRBJ2-2; the match to TRBD2 covers 11 bases. V was clipped by 6 bases and J by 0 bases; unmatched bases: 9. The CDR3 runs to 18 residues. Germline V gives CDR1 SEHNR, CDR2 FQNEAQ (reference sequence). This CDR3 is CASSPTSGDLANTGELFF. CDR3 bases: TGTGCCAGCAGTCCGACTAGCGGGGATCTCGCGAACACCGGGGAGCTGTTTTTT.

J is TRBJ1-4 and V is TRBV27; 9 bases agree with TRBD1. This CDR3 spans 17 amino acids. V shed 7 bases and J 7 bases; nucleotides not matched to a gene: 16. The V gene's germline CDR1 is MNHEY and CDR2 SMNVEV (reference sequence). CDR3 sequence (DNA): TGTGCCAGCAAAGTCGGACAGGGGCGTTTGGGTAGTGAAAAACTGTTTTTT. The encoded protein is CASKVGQGRLGSEKLFF.

This clone was counted a single time. V and J are TRBV5-6 and TRBJ2-3; TRBD1 matches 9 bases. The J segment lost 5 bases and the V segment lost 0 bases, leaving 4 bases of the junction unmatched. Germline V lookup: CDR1 SGHDT, CDR2 YYEEEE. This CDR3 contains 15 residues. The CDR3: CASSLDRGQVDTQYF. The CDR3 region has the DNA TGTGCCAGCAGCTTGGACAGGGGGCAGGTAGATACGCAGTATTTT.

This sequence joins TRBV7-9 and TRBJ2-3; 7 nucleotides align to TRBD1. The CDR3 has 18 residues. CDR1 is SEHNR and CDR2 is FQNEAQ in the germline V gene (reference sequence). V lost 5 bases, J lost 2 bases, and 16 bases stayed unmatched. CDR3 protein: CASSLQRTGAYFTDTQYF. CDR3 coding DNA: TGTGCCAGCAGCCTCCAGCGTACAGGGGCTTATTTCACAGATACGCAGTATTTT. The full variable domain, with the rest looked up from reference TRBV7-9 and TRBJ2-3, is DTGVSQNPRHKITKRGQNVTFRCDPISEHNRLYWYRQTLGQGPEFLTYFQNEAQLEKSRLLSDRFSAERPKGSFSTLEIQRTEQGDSAMYLCASSLQRTGAYFTDTQYFGPGTRLTVL.

The chain has TRBV5-6 and TRBJ2-3, with D possibly TRBD2 on 6 matching bases. Germline V lookup: CDR1 SGHDT, CDR2 YYEEEE. CDR3 length: 14 amino acids. V was trimmed by 2 bases and J by 6 bases, leaving 13 bases between them. The CDR3 here is CASSFKRRGDTQYF. CDR3 nucleotides: TGTGCCAGCAGCTTCAAGCGCCGGGGGGATACGCAGTATTTT.

V is TRBV24-1 and J is TRBJ2-2, with 8 bases matching TRBD1. The CDR3 has 16 amino acids. After removal of 3 bases from V and 1 base from J, the junction contained 3 bases not matched to a gene. Per germline, CDR1 KGHDR and CDR2 SFDVKD. The DNA for the CDR3 is TGTGCCACCAGTGATCCACAGGGGGTGAACACCGGGGAGCTGTTTTTT. Translation: CATSDPQGVNTGELFF.

This clone showed up just once. V gene TRBV27 combines with J gene TRBJ1-6, with 9 bases matching TRBD1. CDR3 length: 14 residues. Germline V CDR1 and CDR2: MNHEY, SMNVEV (reference sequence). V lost 7 bases and J lost 9; bases outside the gene matches: 7. In DNA, the CDR3 is TGTGCCAGCAACCGACAGGGGGTTGGTTCACCCCTCCACTTT. Residues: CASNRQGVGSPLHF.

V and J are TRBV19 and TRBJ1-4, with D maybe TRBD1 (5 bases). Trimming removed 9 bases at V and 8 bases at J, with 19 bases between. This CDR3 has 14 amino acids. Per germline, CDR1 LNHDA and CDR2 SQIVND (reference sequence). The CDR3 here is CASIDSTRKEKLFF. Written as DNA, the CDR3 is TGTGCCAGCATTGACAGCACCCGAAAGGAAAAACTGTTTTTT.

This clone was observed many times. The chain employs TRBV27 and TRBJ1-5, with 8 positions matching TRBD1. With V trimmed by 5 bases and J by 7 bases, 10 bases remained unmatched. Germline CDR1 and CDR2: MNHEY and SMNVEV (reference sequence). This CDR3 region has 15 residues. CDR3 loop: CASSASGGAGQPQHF. CDR3 nucleotide sequence: TGTGCCAGCAGTGCCTCAGGGGGCGCGGGGCAGCCCCAGCATTTT.